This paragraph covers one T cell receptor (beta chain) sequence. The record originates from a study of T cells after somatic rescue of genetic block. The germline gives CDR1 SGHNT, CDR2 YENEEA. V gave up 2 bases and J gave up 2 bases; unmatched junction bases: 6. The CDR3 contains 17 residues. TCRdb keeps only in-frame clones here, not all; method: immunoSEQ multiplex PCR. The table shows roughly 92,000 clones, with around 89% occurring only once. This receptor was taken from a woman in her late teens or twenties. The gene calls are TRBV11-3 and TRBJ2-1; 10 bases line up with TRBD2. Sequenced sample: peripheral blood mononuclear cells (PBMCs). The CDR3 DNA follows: TGTGCCAGCAGCTTAAATCCCACTAGCGGGACCTACAATGAGCAGTTCTTC. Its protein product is CASSLNPTSGTYNEQFF.